This entry describes one T cell receptor beta chain. The data were obtained in a study of blood T cell repertoires in COVID-19. Study context: Samples representing acute and convalescent COVID-19 were sourced from the United States, Italy and Spain. From T cells, B-cell-depleted T cells, or PBMCs came the material, which was cDNA or gDNA.

Authors' processing steps: Counts of nucleated cells, estimated from reference gene primer amplification, were obtained. Measured with immunoSEQ multiplex PCR; TCRdb has only the in-frame clones, and not every one. V and J calls and clone size come straight from that table; D and trimming were deduced from the DNA. There are tens of thousands of clones in the sample; approximately 79% occur only once, and 12% lies in the top ten. Trimming shortened V by 3 bases and J by 3 bases, and 12 bases separated the two germline ends. The CDR3 consists of 15 residues. Germline-derived CDR1 and CDR2 are SGHTA and FQGNSA.

The V call is TRBV7-2, the J call TRBJ2-1; D may be TRBD2 (5 bases). The sample was peripheral blood. This clonotype originated in a human donor in a cohort sampled during active COVID-19. CDR3 sequence reads: CASSFGLALYNEQFF. The CDR3 DNA reads as TGTGCCAGCAGCTTCGGACTGGCTCTCTACAATGAGCAGTTCTTC.